Listed below are T cell receptor beta chains from one sample, sequenced in a study of neurological immune-mediated disorders. TCRdb redid the calling of the 5' RACE reads with MiXCR, one entry per CDR3 protein. The sample holds 50,000 to 70,000 distinct CDR3 sequences; about 10% are singletons and the top ten take 6.5% to 8%. Sequencing was performed on PBMCs. The receptors stem from a male donor with HTLV-1-associated myelopathy (HAM/TSP). CDR3s include the opening cysteine and the closing phenylalanine or tryptophan. The order of the fields is D gene, clone size, J gene, V gene, CDR3 DNA, CDR3 protein. The D gene is left open where the match is weak. Clone size appears in some rows only: once, few, many, or a class for an expanded clone.

D: -; size: many; J: TRBJ1-1; V: TRBV28; DNA: TGTGCCAGCAGCCTTTGGGTGCGACCTGAAGCTTTCTTT; CDR3: CASSLWVRPEAFF
D: TRBD1; size: -; J: TRBJ1-1; V: TRBV6-5; DNA: TGTGCCAGCAGCAAGGGACAGGGGAACACTGAAGCTTTCTTT; CDR3: CASSKGQGNTEAFF
D: -; size: -; J: TRBJ2-7; V: TRBV29-1; DNA: TGCAGCGTTGTGGACTTACGCGACGAGCAGTCCTTC; CDR3: CSVVDLRDEQSF
D: -; size: many; J: TRBJ2-7; V: TRBV10-3; DNA: TGTGCCATCAGTGAGAACTACGAGCAGTACTTC; CDR3: CAISENYEQYF
D: -; size: few; J: TRBJ1-5; V: TRBV30; DNA: TGTGCCTGGGGACTGGACAATCAGCCCCAGCATTTT; CDR3: CAWGLDNQPQHF
D: -; size: many; J: TRBJ2-2; V: TRBV7-8; DNA: TGTGCCAGCAGCCCCGATTGGGCCGGGGAGCTGTTTTTT; CDR3: CASSPDWAGELFF
D: -; size: many; J: TRBJ2-5; V: TRBV5-1; DNA: TGCGCCAGCAGCTTGGTCGCGGGGCAAAGACAGACCCAGTACTTC; CDR3: CASSLVAGQRQTQYF
D: -; size: many; J: TRBJ1-5; V: TRBV29-1; DNA: TGCAGCGTTGCCAACAGACGCAATCAGCCCCAGCATTTT; CDR3: CSVANRRNQPQHF
D: -; size: -; J: TRBJ2-5; V: TRBV3-1; DNA: TGTGCCAGCAGCCAAGCCTCTAACGGGGGATTCCAAGAGACCCAGTACTTC; CDR3: CASSQASNGGFQETQYF
D: TRBD1; size: many; J: TRBJ2-2; V: TRBV9; DNA: TGTGCCAGCAGCACTCCCTCATTGGACAGGGTTCAAAACACCGGGGAGCTGTTTTTT; CDR3: CASSTPSLDRVQNTGELFF
D: TRBD2; size: -; J: TRBJ2-2; V: TRBV20-1; DNA: TGCAGTGCTACGCCCGCGGGGGAGGCCGGGGAGCTGTTTTTT; CDR3: CSATPAGEAGELFF
D: TRBD2; size: -; J: TRBJ2-5; V: TRBV20-1; DNA: TGCAGTGCTAGGGGACTAGCGTGGGTTCAAGAGACCCAGTACTTC; CDR3: CSARGLAWVQETQYF
D: TRBD1; size: many; J: TRBJ1-1; V: TRBV5-1; DNA: TGCGCCAGCAGCTTGGAAGGGCAGGGGGCCATGAACACTGAAGCTTTCTTT; CDR3: CASSLEGQGAMNTEAFF
D: -; size: many; J: TRBJ2-1; V: TRBV29-1; DNA: TGCAGCGTTGAAGACGGAGGGGGAACAGGACGGATCTACAATGAGCAGTTCTTC; CDR3: CSVEDGGGTGRIYNEQFF
D: -; size: many; J: TRBJ1-4; V: TRBV29-1; DNA: TGCAGCGTTGAAAAGGGGGAGGGAAAACTGTTTTTT; CDR3: CSVEKGEGKLFF
D: -; size: many; J: TRBJ2-5; V: TRBV25-1; DNA: TGTGCCAGCAGTATCAAGGAGACCCAGTACTTC; CDR3: CASSIKETQYF
D: -; size: many; J: TRBJ1-5; V: TRBV6-6; DNA: TGTGCCAGCAGCCGGATGGACTCCGAGCCAAATCAGCCCCAGCATTTT; CDR3: CASSRMDSEPNQPQHF
D: TRBD1; size: many; J: TRBJ2-7; V: TRBV28; DNA: TGTGCCAGCAGTTTTGCGACAGGGAGCACCTACGAGCAGTACTTC; CDR3: CASSFATGSTYEQYF
D: -; size: many; J: TRBJ1-5; V: TRBV6-2/TRBV6-3; DNA: TGTGCCAGCAAACCCGGCTTCCTTCTAGATCAGCCCCAGCATTTT; CDR3: CASKPGFLLDQPQHF
D: -; size: many; J: TRBJ2-7; V: TRBV5-1; DNA: TGCGCCAGCAGCTTGGGGCAGCCCCTCCGGGGCGAGCAGTACTTC; CDR3: CASSLGQPLRGEQYF
D: TRBD1; size: many; J: TRBJ2-2; V: TRBV12-3/TRBV12-4; DNA: TGTGCCAGCAGTTTGGACAGGCGTTACGGCGGGGAGCTGTTTTTT; CDR3: CASSLDRRYGGELFF
D: -; size: many; J: TRBJ2-7; V: TRBV5-6; DNA: TGTGCCAGCAGCCTATTGCGTGAGGCCTACGAGCAGTACTTC; CDR3: CASSLLREAYEQYF
D: TRBD2; size: many; J: TRBJ2-7; V: TRBV12-3/TRBV12-4; DNA: TGTGCCAGCAGCCGGGGACTAGCACACTCCTACGAGCAGTACTTC; CDR3: CASSRGLAHSYEQYF
D: -; size: many; J: TRBJ2-1; V: TRBV18; DNA: TGTGCCAGCTCACCACCGGGACAACCGGAGCAGTTCTTC; CDR3: CASSPPGQPEQFF
D: -; size: many; J: TRBJ2-3; V: TRBV5-6; DNA: TGTGCCAGCAGTTCTGGGAGCACAGATACGCAGTATTTT; CDR3: CASSSGSTDTQYF
D: -; size: many; J: TRBJ2-5; V: TRBV29-1; DNA: TGCAGCGTTGAAGTGCGGGTCACCCAGTACTTC; CDR3: CSVEVRVTQYF